This TCR beta chain was sequenced in a study of cytomegalovirus exposure and HLA in healthy donors. Primers included in the PCR were 60 Vbeta and 13 Jbeta primers. Data came from immunoSEQ multiplex PCR; TCRdb stores just in-frame clones and leaves some out. The data hold some 220,000 clones, with about 88% observed a single time. Regarding the study as a whole: TCR beta sequences reportedly predicted most subjects' HLA-A and HLA-B alleles accurately. Later analysis demonstrated an association between a missense DCLRE1C variant and TCR beta V- and J-gene trimming. The authors listed some 150 TCR beta chains as cytomegalovirus-associated.

Trimming shortened V by 0 bases and J by 7 bases, and 13 bases separated the two germline ends. CDR3 length: 14 residues. The germline V gene has CDR1 MNHEY and CDR2 SVGAGI. For this clone: Its antigen is unknown.

As for the donors, each was a healthy bone marrow donor. This sequence joins TRBV6-5 and TRBJ2-7, with D possibly TRBD1 on 6 matching bases. This clonotype was obtained from a girl aged 2 to 10 in good health and CMV-seronegative. The sample was PBMCs. This chain's CDR3 is CASSYSGRGREQYF. The CDR3 bases are TGTGCCAGCAGTTACTCAGGCAGGGGTCGTGAGCAGTACTTC.